This T cell receptor beta chain emerged from a study of blood T cell repertoires in COVID-19. Background on the study: The samples span acute and convalescent COVID-19 from the United States, Italy and Spain. In each case, the material was cDNA or gDNA derived from T cells, B-cell-depleted T cells, or PBMCs.

Per the authors' pipeline: Counts of nucleated cells, estimated from reference gene primer amplification, were obtained. Sequencing was performed with immunoSEQ multiplex PCR; in TCRdb, only in-frame clones are kept and a portion is missing. The DNA gave D and trimming, while V, J and clone size come from that table. There are over 250,000 clones in the sample; around 89% occur only once, and approximately 4% lies in the top ten. Germline V gene data show CDR1 as SGHNT and CDR2 as YYREEE (reference sequence). Trimming removed 5 bases from V and 4 bases from J; junction bases left unmatched: 6. The CDR3 runs to 14 residues.

Sequenced material: peripheral blood. This sequence joins TRBV5-4 and TRBJ2-1; 7 bases fit TRBD1. The clonotype originates from a man aged 55 to 70 who had recovered from COVID-19. The CDR3 DNA reads as TGTGCCAGCAGTTGGGACAGAATTTACAATGAGCAGTTCTTC. It codes for CASSWDRIYNEQFF.